These 8 T cell receptor beta chains share one sample of origin, sequenced in a study of control samples from healthy donors and cancer patients. The method was immunoSEQ multiplex PCR; TCRdb's version includes in-frame clones alone and lacks a portion of them. The table includes 20,000 or so clones, 85% to 90% detected once. The sequencing input was PBMCs. The receptors were gathered from a woman aged 60-70 years with head and neck cancer.

This CDR3 is CASSAAIRYEQYF. For the CDR3, the DNA is TGTGCCAGCAGTGCTGCTATCAGGTACGAGCAGTACTTC. J is TRBJ2-7 and V is TRBV2; D ambiguous. The CDR3 runs 13 residues. Germline V lookup: CDR1 SNHLY, CDR2 FYNNEI. The V and J ends lost 4 bases and 4 bases respectively, with 11 bases between them.

The chain is built from TRBV12-3 or TRBV12-4 and TRBJ2-3; weak D call: TRBD1 (5 bases). This CDR3 has 13 residues. Deletions cut 3 bases from V and 5 bases from J, with 9 bases between. Here the CDR3 reads CASSFSGQDTQYF. The CDR3 coding sequence is TGTGCCAGCAGTTTTTCAGGACAAGATACGCAGTATTTT.

This clone was counted a single time. The chain is built from TRBV4-2 and TRBJ2-1; D gene unclear. This CDR3 comprises 12 residues. V lost 4 bases and J lost 10, with 11 bases in between. CDR1 is LGHNA and CDR2 is YNFKEQ in the germline V gene. CDR3 sequence reads: CASSPPSSEQFF. The CDR3 DNA reads TGTGCCAGCAGCCCCCCGAGTAGCGAGCAGTTCTTC.

CDR3 in amino acids: CASSPWRGLNSPLHF. The CDR3, as DNA: TGTGCCAGCAGCCCCTGGCGGGGCCTGAATTCACCCCTCCACTTT. This chain joins TRBV5-6 and TRBJ1-6, with D perhaps TRBD1 (5 bases). Looked up from germline, CDR1 is SGHDT and CDR2 is YYEEEE. The CDR3 runs 15 residues. V was clipped by 4 bases and J by 7 bases, with 15 bases between them.

The chain recombines TRBV7-8 with TRBJ2-7, with D tentatively TRBD1 (5 bases). CDR3 length equals 15 residues. Looked up from germline, CDR1 is SGHVS and CDR2 is FQNEAQ. The V end lost 4 bases, the J end lost 6 bases, and 19 bases lay between the germline ends. The CDR3 DNA follows: TGTGCCAGCAGCTCCAACCAGGGCCGAATTCCCGAGCAGTACTTC. Translation gives CASSSNQGRIPEQYF.

CDR3 protein: CSALRGNEQFF. CDR3 DNA: TGCAGTGCCCTAAGAGGAAATGAGCAGTTCTTC. The J gene is TRBJ2-1, the V gene TRBV20-1; the D is unclear. The V gene's germline CDR1 is DFQATT and CDR2 SNEGSKA (reference sequence). The CDR3 totals 11 residues. V was clipped by 6 bases and J by 7 bases, with 10 bases between them.

The chain links TRBV28 to TRBJ1-5; maybe TRBD1 (5 bases). Per the germline V gene, CDR1 is MDHEN and CDR2 is SYDVKM. The CDR3 has 13 residues. V lost 6 bases, J lost 9 bases, and 15 bases lay in between. CDR3 in amino acids: CASRADSRGPQHF. In DNA form, the CDR3 reads TGTGCCAGCAGGGCCGACAGTCGGGGGCCCCAGCATTTT.

This sequence joins TRBV6-4 and TRBJ2-3; 9 positions agree with TRBD2. CDR1 MRHNA and CDR2 SNTAGT come from the germline V gene. The CDR3 has 14 amino acids. J was trimmed by 7 bases and V by 4 bases; bases with no gene match: 6. The CDR3 bases are TGTGCCAGCAGTGTGGTAGCGGGAGTTAATACGCAGTATTTT. Protein sequence: CASSVVAGVNTQYF.